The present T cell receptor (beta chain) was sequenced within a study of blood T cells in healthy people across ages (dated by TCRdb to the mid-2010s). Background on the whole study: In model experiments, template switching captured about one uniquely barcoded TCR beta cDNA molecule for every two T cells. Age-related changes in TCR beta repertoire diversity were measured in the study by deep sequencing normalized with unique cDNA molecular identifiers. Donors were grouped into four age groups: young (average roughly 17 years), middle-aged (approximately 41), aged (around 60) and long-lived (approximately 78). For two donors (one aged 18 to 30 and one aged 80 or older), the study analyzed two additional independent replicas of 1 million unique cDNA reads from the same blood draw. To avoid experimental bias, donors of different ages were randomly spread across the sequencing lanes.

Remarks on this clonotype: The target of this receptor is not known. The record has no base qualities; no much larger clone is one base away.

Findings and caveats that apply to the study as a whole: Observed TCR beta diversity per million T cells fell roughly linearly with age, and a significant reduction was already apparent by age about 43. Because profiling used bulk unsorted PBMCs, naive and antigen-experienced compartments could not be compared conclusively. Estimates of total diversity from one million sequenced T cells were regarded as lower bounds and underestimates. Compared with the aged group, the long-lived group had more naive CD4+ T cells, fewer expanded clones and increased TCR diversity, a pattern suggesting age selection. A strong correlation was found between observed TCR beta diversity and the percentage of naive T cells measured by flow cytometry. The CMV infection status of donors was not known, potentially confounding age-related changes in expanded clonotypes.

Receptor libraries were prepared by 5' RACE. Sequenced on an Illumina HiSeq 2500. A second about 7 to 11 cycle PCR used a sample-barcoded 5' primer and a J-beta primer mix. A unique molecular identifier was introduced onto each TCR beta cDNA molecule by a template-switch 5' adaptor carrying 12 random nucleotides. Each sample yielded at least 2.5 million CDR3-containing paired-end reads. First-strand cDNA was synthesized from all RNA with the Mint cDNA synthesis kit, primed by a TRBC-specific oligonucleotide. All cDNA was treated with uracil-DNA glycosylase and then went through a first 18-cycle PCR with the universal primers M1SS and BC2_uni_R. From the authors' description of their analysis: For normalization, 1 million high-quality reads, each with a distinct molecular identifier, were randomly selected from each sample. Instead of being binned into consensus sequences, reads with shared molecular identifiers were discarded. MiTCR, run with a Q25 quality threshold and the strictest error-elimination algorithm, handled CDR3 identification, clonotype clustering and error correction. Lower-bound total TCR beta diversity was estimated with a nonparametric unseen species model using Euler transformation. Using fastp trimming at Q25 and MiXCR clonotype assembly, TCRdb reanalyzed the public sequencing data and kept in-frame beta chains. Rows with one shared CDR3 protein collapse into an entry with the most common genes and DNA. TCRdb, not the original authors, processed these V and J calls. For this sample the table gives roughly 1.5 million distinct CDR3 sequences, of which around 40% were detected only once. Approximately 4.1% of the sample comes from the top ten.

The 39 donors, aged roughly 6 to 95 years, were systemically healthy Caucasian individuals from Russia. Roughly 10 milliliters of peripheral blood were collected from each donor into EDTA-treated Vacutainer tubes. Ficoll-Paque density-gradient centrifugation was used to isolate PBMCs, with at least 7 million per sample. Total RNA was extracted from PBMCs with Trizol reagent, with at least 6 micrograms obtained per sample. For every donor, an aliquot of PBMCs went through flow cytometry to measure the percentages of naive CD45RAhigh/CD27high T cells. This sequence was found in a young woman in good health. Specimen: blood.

For the CDR3, the sequence is CASTEAMNTEAFF. The bases read TGTGCCAGCACTGAGGCAATGAACACTGAAGCTTTCTTT. The sequence joins TRBV5-6 to TRBJ1-1, with the D gene not clear enough to name. The CDR3 starts with the cysteine, ends with the phenylalanine, and has 13 residues. The retained sequence is limited to the CDR3, 39 bases, with the frame set at the first base. The germline ends are 9 bases apart after V is trimmed by 6 bases and J by 0 bases. CDR1 and CDR2, per the germline V gene, are SGHDT and YYEEEE.